These 13 T cell receptor beta chains share one sample of origin, sequenced in a study of technical replicates of blood from a handful of donors. TCRdb's copy holds only in-frame clones and misses some; the assay was immunoSEQ multiplex PCR. There are about 80,000 clones in the sample; 80% to 90% occur only once, and approximately 5% lies in the top ten. Material for sequencing was PBMCs. The receptors shown here come from a human donor in good health. Some clones in this sample may be carry-over from other donors' samples.

This chain connects TRBV5-1 to TRBJ1-3; D ambiguous. The CDR3 is made up of 15 amino acids. V lost 0 bases and J lost 0, with 7 bases in between. In germline, CDR1 is SGHRS, CDR2 YFSETQ. The CDR3 nucleotides read TGCGCCAGCAGCTTGGGGAGACTCTCTGGAAACACCATATATTTT. It translates to CASSLGRLSGNTIYF.

The chain uses TRBV19 and TRBJ1-3; perhaps TRBD1 as D (5 bases). The germline V gene has CDR1 LNHDA and CDR2 SQIVND (reference sequence). V was pared by 10 bases and J by 8 bases, with 24 bases between. The CDR3 loop spans 15 amino acids. The CDR3, as DNA: TGTGCCACCACATCAGGGACTTTTAAATGGGACACCATATATTTT. Protein: CATTSGTFKWDTIYF.

This clone has just one count. J is TRBJ2-7 and V is TRBV5-6, with D possibly TRBD1 on 6 matching bases. V lost 4 bases and J 4 bases, leaving 15 bases between the germline ends. This CDR3 has 14 residues. In germline, CDR1 is SGHDT, CDR2 YYEEEE. CDR3 nucleotides: TGTGCCAGCAGCCTGATCAGGGGCCAATACGAGCAGTACTTC. Its translation is CASSLIRGQYEQYF.

The chain employs TRBV5-6 and TRBJ2-7; no clear D. The length of the CDR3 is 12 residues. Trimming left V 3 bases short and J 5 bases short, with 9 bases between. Germline V gives CDR1 SGHDT, CDR2 YYEEEE. Written as DNA, the CDR3 is TGTGCCAGCAGCTCTATTCGGGACGAGCAGTACTTC. Translation gives CASSSIRDEQYF.

The rearrangement uses TRBV29-1 and TRBJ2-3, with D maybe TRBD1 (6 bases). CDR3 size: 14 residues. Germline values: CDR1 SQVTM, CDR2 ANQGSEA. Trimming left V 7 bases short and J 2 bases short, with 16 bases between. CDR3 in DNA: TGCAGCGGTGGGGGCGGTGTGCCCACAGATACGCAGTATTTT. Encoded protein: CSGGGGVPTDTQYF.

CDR3 residues: CSVRTEGTQYF. CDR3 nucleotides: TGCAGTGTCCGGACAGAGGGGACCCAGTACTTC. V and J are TRBV20-1 and TRBJ2-5, with a possible D match to TRBD1 (6 bases). The germline V gene has CDR1 DFQATT and CDR2 SNEGSKA (reference sequence). V lost 7 bases, J lost 7 bases, and 13 bases lay in between. The length of the CDR3 is 11 residues.

This chain links TRBV7-2 with TRBJ1-4; 10 nucleotides match TRBD1. Germline lookup yields CDR1 SGHTA and CDR2 FQGNSA. Losses at the gene ends were 4 bases for V and 5 bases for J; bases not matched to a gene: 16. The CDR3 runs 19 residues. The CDR3 protein is CASSYLPGRQGARNEKLFF. The DNA for the CDR3 is TGTGCCAGCAGCTACCTCCCCGGGAGACAGGGGGCCCGAAATGAAAAACTGTTTTTT. Based on the CDR3 plus reference TRBV7-2 and TRBJ1-4, the full variable domain is GAGVSQSPSNKVTEKGKDVELRCDPISGHTALYWYRQSLGQGLEFLIYFQGNSAPDKSGLPSDRFSAERTGGSVSTLTIQRTQQEDSAVYLCASSYLPGRQGARNEKLFFGSGTQLSVL.

This chain links TRBV27 with TRBJ2-7, with D possibly TRBD1 on 6 matching bases. CDR1 is MNHEY and CDR2 is SMNVEV in the germline V gene (reference sequence). This CDR3 has 15 residues. Deletions cut 3 bases from V and 1 base from J, with 13 bases between. The chain's CDR3 is CASSFTGQGSYEQYF. CDR3 DNA sequence: TGTGCCAGCAGTTTCACGGGGCAGGGGTCCTACGAGCAGTACTTC.

The chain uses TRBV19 and TRBJ2-2; possibly TRBD1 for D (7 bases). This CDR3 is 16 amino acids long. CDR1 is LNHDA and CDR2 is SQIVND in the germline V gene (reference sequence). V lost 4 bases and J lost 1, with 13 bases in between. Written as DNA, the CDR3 is TGTGCCAGTAGTACCCGCGGGACAGTGAACACCGGGGAGCTGTTTTTT. Translating gives CASSTRGTVNTGELFF.

The chain joins TRBV9 to TRBJ2-3; D gene uncertain. V lost 2 bases and J 2 bases, leaving 6 bases between the germline ends. Germline V gives CDR1 SGDLS, CDR2 YYNGEE. The CDR3 is 13 amino acids. CDR3 in DNA: TGTGCCAGCAGCGTGGGCAACACAGATACGCAGTATTTT. This sequence encodes CASSVGNTDTQYF.

The V gene is TRBV5-4, the J gene TRBJ2-3; 12 bases map to TRBD1. The CDR3 extends over 16 amino acids. The junction had 5 bases not matched to a gene; V was cut back by 3 bases and J by 3 bases. Germline-derived CDR1 and CDR2 are SGHNT and YYREEE (reference sequence). CDR3 sequence reads: CASSSRDRGRTDTQYF. CDR3 coding DNA: TGTGCCAGCAGCTCCCGGGACAGGGGGCGGACAGATACGCAGTATTTT.

The J gene is TRBJ1-1, the V gene TRBV9; D is undetermined. CDR1 and CDR2 (germline): SGDLS, YYNGEE. The CDR3 sequence is 15 residues long. V was pared by 0 bases and J by 5 bases, with 14 bases between. The CDR3 nucleotides read TGTGCCAGCAGCGTAGAAAATAAGGTGAGGACTGAAGCTTTCTTT. It is translated as CASSVENKVRTEAFF. The full variable domain, with the rest looked up from reference TRBV9 and TRBJ1-1, is DSGVTQTPKHLITATGQRVTLRCSPRSGDLSVYWYQQSLDQGLQFLIQYYNGEERAKGNILERFSAQQFPDLHSELNLSSLELGDSALYFCASSVENKVRTEAFFGQGTRLTVV.

This rearrangement joins TRBV4-3 to TRBJ2-3, with a tentative D call TRBD1 (7 bases). The germline CDR1 and CDR2 sequences are LGHNA and YSLEER. CDR3 length equals 15 residues. V shed 2 bases and J shed 7 bases, with 16 bases lying between them. CDR3 sequence reads: CASSQSRGRGNTQYF. The CDR3 nucleotides are TGCGCCAGCAGCCAATCGAGGGGGCGCGGGAATACGCAGTATTTT.